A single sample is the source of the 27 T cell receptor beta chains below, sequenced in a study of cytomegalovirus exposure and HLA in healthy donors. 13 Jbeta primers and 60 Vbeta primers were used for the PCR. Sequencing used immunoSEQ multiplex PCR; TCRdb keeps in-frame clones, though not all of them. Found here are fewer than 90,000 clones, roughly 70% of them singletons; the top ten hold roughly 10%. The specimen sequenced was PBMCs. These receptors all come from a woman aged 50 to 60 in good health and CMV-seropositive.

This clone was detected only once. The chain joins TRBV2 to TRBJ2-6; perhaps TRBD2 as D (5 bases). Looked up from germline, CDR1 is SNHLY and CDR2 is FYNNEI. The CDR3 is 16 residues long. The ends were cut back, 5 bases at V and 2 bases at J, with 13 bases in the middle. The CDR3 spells CASSREATAGANVLTF. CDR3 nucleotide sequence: TGTGCCAGCAGTCGGGAAGCAACGGCTGGGGCCAACGTCCTGACTTTC.

The CDR3 loop reads CASSSPGAETQYF. CDR3 sequence (DNA): TGTGCCAGCAGCTCCCCAGGGGCAGAGACCCAGTACTTC. This chain links TRBV7-6 with TRBJ2-5, with a tentative D call TRBD1 (6 bases). The CDR3 is made up of 13 amino acids. V shed 4 bases and J shed 4 bases, with 10 bases lying between them. Germline values: CDR1 SGHVS, CDR2 FNYEAQ.

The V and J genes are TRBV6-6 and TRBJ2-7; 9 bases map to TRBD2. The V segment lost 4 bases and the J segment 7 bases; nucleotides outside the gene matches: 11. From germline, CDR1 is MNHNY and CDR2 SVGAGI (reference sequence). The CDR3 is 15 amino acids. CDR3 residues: CASSFGGGGAGEQYF. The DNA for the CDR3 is TGTGCCAGCAGTTTCGGAGGCGGGGGGGCCGGGGAGCAGTACTTC.

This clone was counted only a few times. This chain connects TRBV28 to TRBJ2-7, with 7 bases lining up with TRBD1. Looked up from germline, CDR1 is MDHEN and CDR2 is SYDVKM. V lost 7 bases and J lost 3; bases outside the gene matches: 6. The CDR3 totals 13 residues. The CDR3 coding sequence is TGTGCCAGCACCGGGACAGTTGACTACGAGCAGTACTTC. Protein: CASTGTVDYEQYF.

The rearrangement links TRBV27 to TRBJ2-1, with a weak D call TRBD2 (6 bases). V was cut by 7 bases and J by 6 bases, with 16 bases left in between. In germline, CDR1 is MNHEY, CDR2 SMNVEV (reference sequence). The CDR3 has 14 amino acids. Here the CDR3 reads CASNPAGLFNEQFF. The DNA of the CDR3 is TGTGCCAGCAATCCCGCGGGGCTCTTCAATGAGCAGTTCTTC.

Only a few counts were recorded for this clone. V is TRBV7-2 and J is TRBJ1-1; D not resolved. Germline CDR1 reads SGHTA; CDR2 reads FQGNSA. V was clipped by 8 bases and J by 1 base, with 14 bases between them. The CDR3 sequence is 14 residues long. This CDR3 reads CASPARGENTEAFF. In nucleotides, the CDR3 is TGTGCCAGCCCGGCACGGGGAGAGAACACTGAAGCTTTCTTT.

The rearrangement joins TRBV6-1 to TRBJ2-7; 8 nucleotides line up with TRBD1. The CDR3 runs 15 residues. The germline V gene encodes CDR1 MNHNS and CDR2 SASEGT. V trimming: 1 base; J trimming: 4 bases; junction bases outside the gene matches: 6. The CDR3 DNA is TGTGCCAGCAGTGAAGTAAGAGACAGGGGTTACGAGCAGTACTTC. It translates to CASSEVRDRGYEQYF.

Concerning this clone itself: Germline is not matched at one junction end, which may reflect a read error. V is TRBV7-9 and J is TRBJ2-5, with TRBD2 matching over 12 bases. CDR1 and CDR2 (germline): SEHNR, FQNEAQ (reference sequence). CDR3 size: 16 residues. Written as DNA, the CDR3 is TGTGCCAGCAACTTAAGGGGGGGACTAGCGGGAGAGACCCAGTACTTC. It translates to CASNLRGGLAGETQYF.

CDR3 DNA sequence: TGTGCCAGTAAAGTAGCACTAAGCACAGATACGCAGTATTTT. Its protein product is CASKVALSTDTQYF. The rearrangement links TRBV19 to TRBJ2-3, with D hard to call. This CDR3 contains 14 residues. The V end was cut by 7 bases, the J end by 0 bases, with 11 bases between. Germline CDR1 and CDR2: LNHDA and SQIVND (reference sequence).

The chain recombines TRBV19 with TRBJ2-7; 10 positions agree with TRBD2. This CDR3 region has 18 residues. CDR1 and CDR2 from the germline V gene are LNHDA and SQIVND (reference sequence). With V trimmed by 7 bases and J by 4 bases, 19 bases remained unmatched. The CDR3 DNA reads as TGTGCCAGTACCCCTACGGCGGGGAGCGGGAGGGCCTCTTACGAGCAGTACTTC. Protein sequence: CASTPTAGSGRASYEQYF.

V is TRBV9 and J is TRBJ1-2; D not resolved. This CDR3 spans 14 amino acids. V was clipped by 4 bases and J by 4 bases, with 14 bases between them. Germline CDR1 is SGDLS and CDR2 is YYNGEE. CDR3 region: CASSPPDTIYGYTF. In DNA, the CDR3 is TGTGCCAGCAGCCCCCCCGACACGATCTATGGCTACACCTTC.

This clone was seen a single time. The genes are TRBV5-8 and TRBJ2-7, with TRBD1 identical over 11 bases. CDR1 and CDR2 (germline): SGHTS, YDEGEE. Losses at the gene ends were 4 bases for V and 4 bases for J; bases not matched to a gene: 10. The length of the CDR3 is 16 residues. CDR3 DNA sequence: TGTGCCAGCAGCCGGGTGGACAGGGGGCTTAATTACGAGCAGTACTTC. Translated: CASSRVDRGLNYEQYF.

The CDR3 spells CASSSTIAGSTFSYEQYF. The CDR3 DNA is TGCGCCAGCAGCTCTACTATTGCCGGGTCCACATTCTCCTACGAGCAGTACTTC. The chain combines TRBV5-1 with TRBJ2-7; D not certain. Per germline, CDR1 SGHRS and CDR2 YFSETQ. Trimming left V 3 bases short and J 0 bases short, with 22 bases between. This CDR3 spans 18 amino acids.

CDR3 loop: CASSEFHSGSSYEQYF. For the CDR3, the DNA is TGCGCCAGCAGTGAGTTTCATAGCGGCAGCTCCTACGAGCAGTACTTC. V is TRBV10-2 and J is TRBJ2-7, with TRBD2 as a possible D gene (6 bases). Trimming removed 1 base at V and 0 bases at J, with 13 bases between. The germline V gene has CDR1 WSHSY and CDR2 SAAADI. The CDR3 length is 16 residues.

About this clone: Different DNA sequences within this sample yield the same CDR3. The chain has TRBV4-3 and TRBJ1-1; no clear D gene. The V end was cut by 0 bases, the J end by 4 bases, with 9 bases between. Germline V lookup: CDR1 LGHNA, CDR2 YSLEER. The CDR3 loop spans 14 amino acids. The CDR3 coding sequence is TGCGCCAGCAGCCAAGATGAGGGTCGCACTGAAGCTTTCTTT. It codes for CASSQDEGRTEAFF.

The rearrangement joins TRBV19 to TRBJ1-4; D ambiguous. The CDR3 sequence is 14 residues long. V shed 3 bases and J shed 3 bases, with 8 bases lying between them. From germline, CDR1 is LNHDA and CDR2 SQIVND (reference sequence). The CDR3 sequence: CASSISSANEKLFF. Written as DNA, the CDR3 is TGTGCCAGTAGTATCTCATCAGCTAATGAAAAACTGTTTTTT. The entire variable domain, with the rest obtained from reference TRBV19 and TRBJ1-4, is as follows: DGGITQSPKYLFRKEGQNVTLSCEQNLNHDAMYWYRQDPGQGLRLIYYSQIVNDFQKGDIAEGYSVSREKKESFPLTVTSAQKNPTAFYLCASSISSANEKLFFGSGTQLSVL.

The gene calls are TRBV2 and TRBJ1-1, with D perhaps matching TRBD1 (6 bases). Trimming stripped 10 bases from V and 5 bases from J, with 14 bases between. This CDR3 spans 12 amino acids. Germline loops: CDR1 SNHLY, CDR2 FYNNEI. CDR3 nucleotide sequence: TGTGCCACGTCGGGGGGCTGGACTGAAGCTTTCTTT. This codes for CATSGGWTEAFF.

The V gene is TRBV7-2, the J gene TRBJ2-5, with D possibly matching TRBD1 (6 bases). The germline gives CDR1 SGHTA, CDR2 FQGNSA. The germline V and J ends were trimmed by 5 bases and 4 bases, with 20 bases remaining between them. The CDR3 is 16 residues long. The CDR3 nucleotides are TGTGCCAGCAGCCTTAGAATGGGGGCCAGGGGAGAGACCCAGTACTTC. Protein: CASSLRMGARGETQYF.

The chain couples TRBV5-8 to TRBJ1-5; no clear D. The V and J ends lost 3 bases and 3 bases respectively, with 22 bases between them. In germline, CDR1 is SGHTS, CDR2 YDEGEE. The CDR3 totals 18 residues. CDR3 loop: CASSSLSGVPGSNQPQHF. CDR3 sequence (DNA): TGTGCCAGCAGCTCCTTAAGCGGGGTACCGGGTTCCAATCAGCCCCAGCATTTT.

The CDR3 sequence: CASSFSGGKHNEQFF. CDR3 DNA: TGCGCCAGCAGCTTTAGCGGGGGGAAACACAATGAGCAGTTCTTC. The chain recombines TRBV5-1 with TRBJ2-1, with TRBD2 matching 10 bases. J gave up 5 bases and V 2 bases, and 4 bases lay outside the gene matches. CDR3 length equals 15 residues. CDR1 and CDR2 from the germline V gene are SGHRS and YFSETQ.

The CDR3 coding sequence is TGCGCCAGCAGCTTGGCCGGGGGACAGGGCTTAAGGCGGGGCACAGATACGCAGTATTTT. Encoded protein: CASSLAGGQGLRRGTDTQYF. This rearrangement joins TRBV5-1 to TRBJ2-3; 9 nucleotides align to TRBD1. Germline trimming cut 0 bases from V and 1 base from J; bases unmatched to any gene: 15. This CDR3 comprises 20 residues. Germline V gene sequence: CDR1 SGHRS, CDR2 YFSETQ.

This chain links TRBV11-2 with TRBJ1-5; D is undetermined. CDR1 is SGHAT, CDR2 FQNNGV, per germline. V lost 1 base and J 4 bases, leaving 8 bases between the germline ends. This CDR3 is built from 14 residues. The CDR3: CASSLVSGNQPQHF. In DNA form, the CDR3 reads TGTGCCAGCAGCTTAGTGTCAGGTAATCAGCCCCAGCATTTT.

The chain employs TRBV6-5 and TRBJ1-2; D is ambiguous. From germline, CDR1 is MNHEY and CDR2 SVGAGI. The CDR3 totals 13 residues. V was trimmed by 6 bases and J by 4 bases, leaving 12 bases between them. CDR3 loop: CASSRQVSYGYTF. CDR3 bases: TGTGCCAGCAGCCGGCAGGTGAGCTATGGCTACACCTTC.

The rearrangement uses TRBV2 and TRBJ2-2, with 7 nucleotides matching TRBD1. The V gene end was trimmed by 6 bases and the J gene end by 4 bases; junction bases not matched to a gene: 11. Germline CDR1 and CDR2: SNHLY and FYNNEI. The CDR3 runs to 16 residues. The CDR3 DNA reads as TGTGCCAGCAGACAAAGACAGGGCGGCAGCACCGGGGAGCTGTTTTTT. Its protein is CASRQRQGGSTGELFF.

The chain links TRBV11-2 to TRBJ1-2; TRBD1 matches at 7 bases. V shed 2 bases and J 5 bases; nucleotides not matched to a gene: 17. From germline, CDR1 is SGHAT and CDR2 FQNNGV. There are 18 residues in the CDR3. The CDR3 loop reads CASSLSTLGGRGTYGYTF. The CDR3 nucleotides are TGTGCCAGCAGCTTATCTACTCTCGGCGGCAGGGGGACATATGGCTACACCTTC.

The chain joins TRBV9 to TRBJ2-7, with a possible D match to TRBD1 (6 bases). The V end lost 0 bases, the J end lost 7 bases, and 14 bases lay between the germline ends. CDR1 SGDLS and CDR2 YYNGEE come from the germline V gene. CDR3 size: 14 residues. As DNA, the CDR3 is TGTGCCAGCAGCGTAGCAGAGGGAACAGGGGAGCAGTACTTC. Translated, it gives CASSVAEGTGEQYF.

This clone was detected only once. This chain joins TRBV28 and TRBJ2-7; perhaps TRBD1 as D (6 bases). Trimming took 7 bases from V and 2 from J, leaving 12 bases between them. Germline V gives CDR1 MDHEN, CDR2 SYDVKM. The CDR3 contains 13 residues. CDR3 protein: CASTLGDTYEQYF. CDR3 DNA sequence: TGTGCCAGCACCTTGGGGGACACCTACGAGCAGTACTTC.